This T cell receptor beta chain was captured in a study of blood T cell repertoires in COVID-19. Overall study: Nucleic acid was either cDNA or gDNA, and it came from T cells, B-cell-depleted T cells, or PBMCs.

The CDR3 length is 15 residues. Trimming removed 4 bases from V and 2 bases from J; junction bases left unmatched: 8. Germline lookup yields CDR1 SGHRS and CDR2 YFSETQ. Original processing notes: Researchers report that nucleated cell counts were estimated from reference gene primer amplification. The protocol was immunoSEQ multiplex PCR, while the TCRdb copy is restricted to in-frame clones and leaves out a portion. V, J and clone size are taken as reported in that table, and D and trimming were inferred from the DNA itself. The table shows fewer than 70,000 clones, with over 70% occurring only once.

The receptor comes from a man aged 55 to 69 with acute or convalescent COVID-19. The sequencing input was peripheral blood. This chain joins TRBV5-1 and TRBJ1-2; 7 nucleotides align to TRBD1. DNA for the CDR3: TGCGCCAGCAGCCTCGGGACAGCCAGAAACTATGGCTACACCTTC. As protein: CASSLGTARNYGYTF.